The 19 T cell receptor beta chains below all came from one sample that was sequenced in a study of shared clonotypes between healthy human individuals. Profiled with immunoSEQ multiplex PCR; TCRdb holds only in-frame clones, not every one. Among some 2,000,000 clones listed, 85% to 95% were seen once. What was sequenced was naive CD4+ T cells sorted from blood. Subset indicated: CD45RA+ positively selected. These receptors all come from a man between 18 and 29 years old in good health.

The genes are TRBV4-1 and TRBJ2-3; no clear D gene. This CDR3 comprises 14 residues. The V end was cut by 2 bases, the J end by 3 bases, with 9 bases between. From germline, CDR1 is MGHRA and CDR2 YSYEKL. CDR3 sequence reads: CASSQRVGTDTQYF. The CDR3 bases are TGCGCCAGCAGCCAACGGGTAGGGACAGATACGCAGTATTTT.

The CDR3 coding sequence is TGCGCCAGCAGCCCTCAGAGGCCCTGGCAGGGAAGGACAGATACGCAGTATTTT. Translating gives CASSPQRPWQGRTDTQYF. The V and J genes are TRBV23-1 and TRBJ2-3; D possibly corresponds to TRBD1 (5 bases). TRBV23-1 is an ORF, and what it does is uncertain. This CDR3 region has 18 residues. Trimming left V 6 bases short and J 3 bases short, with 25 bases between.

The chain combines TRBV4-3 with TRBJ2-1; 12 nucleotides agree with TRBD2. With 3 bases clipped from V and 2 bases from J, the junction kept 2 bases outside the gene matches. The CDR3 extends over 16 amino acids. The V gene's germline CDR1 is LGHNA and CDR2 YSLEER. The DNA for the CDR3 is TGCGCCAGCAGCCAGTCTAGCGGGGGGGCCTACAATGAGCAGTTCTTC. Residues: CASSQSSGGAYNEQFF.

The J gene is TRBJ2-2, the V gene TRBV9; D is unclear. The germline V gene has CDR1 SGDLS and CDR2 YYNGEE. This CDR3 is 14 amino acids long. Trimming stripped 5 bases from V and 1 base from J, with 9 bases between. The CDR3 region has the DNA TGTGCCAGCAGGGTCCGTCTGAACACCGGGGAGCTGTTTTTT. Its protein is CASRVRLNTGELFF. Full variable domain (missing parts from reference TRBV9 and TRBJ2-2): DSGVTQTPKHLITATGQRVTLRCSPRSGDLSVYWYQQSLDQGLQFLIQYYNGEERAKGNILERFSAQQFPDLHSELNLSSLELGDSALYFCASRVRLNTGELFFGEGSRLTVL.

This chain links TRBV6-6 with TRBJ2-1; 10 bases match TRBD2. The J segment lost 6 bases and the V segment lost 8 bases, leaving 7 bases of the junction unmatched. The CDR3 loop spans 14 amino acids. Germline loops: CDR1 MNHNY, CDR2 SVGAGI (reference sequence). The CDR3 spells CASLESGGANEQFF. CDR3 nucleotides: TGTGCCAGCCTTGAGAGCGGGGGGGCCAATGAGCAGTTCTTC.

The CDR3 DNA reads as TGTGCCAGCAGTGAGATGGGAGATACGCAGTATTTT. Its protein is CASSEMGDTQYF. The gene calls are TRBV2 and TRBJ2-3; no reliable D call. Germline V lookup: CDR1 SNHLY, CDR2 FYNNEI. The CDR3 sequence is 12 residues long. Trimming cost V 3 bases and J 5 bases, with 6 bases left between them.

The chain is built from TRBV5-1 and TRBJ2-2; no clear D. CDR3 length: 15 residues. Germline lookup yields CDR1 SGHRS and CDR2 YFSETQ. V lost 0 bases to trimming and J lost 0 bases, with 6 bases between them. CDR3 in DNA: TGCGCCAGCAGCTTGGAAGTGGCGAACACCGGGGAGCTGTTTTTT. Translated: CASSLEVANTGELFF.

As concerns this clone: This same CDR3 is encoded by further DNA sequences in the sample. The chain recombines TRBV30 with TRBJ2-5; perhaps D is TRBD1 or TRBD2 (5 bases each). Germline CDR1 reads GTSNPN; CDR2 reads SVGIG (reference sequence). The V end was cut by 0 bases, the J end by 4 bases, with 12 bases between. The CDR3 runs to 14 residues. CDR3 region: CAWSVLGARETQYF. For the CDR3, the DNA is TGTGCCTGGAGTGTACTAGGGGCGAGAGAGACCCAGTACTTC.

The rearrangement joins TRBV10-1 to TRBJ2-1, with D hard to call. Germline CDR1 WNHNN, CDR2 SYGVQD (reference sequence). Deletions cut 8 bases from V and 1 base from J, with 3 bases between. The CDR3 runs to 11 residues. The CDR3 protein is CASGSYNEQFF. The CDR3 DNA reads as TGCGCCAGCGGATCCTACAATGAGCAGTTCTTC.

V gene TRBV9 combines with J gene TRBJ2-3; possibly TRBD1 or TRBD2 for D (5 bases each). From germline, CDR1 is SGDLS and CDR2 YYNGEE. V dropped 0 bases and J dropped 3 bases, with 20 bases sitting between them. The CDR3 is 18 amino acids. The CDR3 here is CASSVAGRTGGLTDTQYF. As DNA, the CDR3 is TGTGCCAGCAGCGTAGCGGGGCGGACTGGGGGATTGACAGATACGCAGTATTTT. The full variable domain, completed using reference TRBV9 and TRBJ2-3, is DSGVTQTPKHLITATGQRVTLRCSPRSGDLSVYWYQQSLDQGLQFLIQYYNGEERAKGNILERFSAQQFPDLHSELNLSSLELGDSALYFCASSVAGRTGGLTDTQYFGPGTRLTVL.

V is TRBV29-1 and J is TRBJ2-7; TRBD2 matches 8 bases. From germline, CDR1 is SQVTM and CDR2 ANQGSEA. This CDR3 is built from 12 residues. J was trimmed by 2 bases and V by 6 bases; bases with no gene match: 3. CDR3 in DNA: TGCAGCGTCGTGGGACTAGCCTACGAGCAGTACTTC. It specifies CSVVGLAYEQYF.

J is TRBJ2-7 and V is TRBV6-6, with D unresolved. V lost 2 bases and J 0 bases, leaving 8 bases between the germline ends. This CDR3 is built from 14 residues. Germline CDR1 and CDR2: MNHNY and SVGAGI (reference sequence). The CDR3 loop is CASSYPGLSYEQYF. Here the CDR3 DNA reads TGTGCCAGCAGTTACCCCGGCCTCTCCTACGAGCAGTACTTC.

CDR3 in amino acids: CSVRQGKNEKLFF. CDR3 sequence (DNA): TGCAGCGTGCGACAGGGGAAGAATGAAAAACTGTTTTTT. The chain combines TRBV29-1 with TRBJ1-4, with TRBD1 matching over 8 bases. Trimming took 6 bases from V and 5 from J; bases not matched to a gene: 5. The CDR3 sequence is 13 residues long. CDR1 SQVTM and CDR2 ANQGSEA come from the germline V gene.

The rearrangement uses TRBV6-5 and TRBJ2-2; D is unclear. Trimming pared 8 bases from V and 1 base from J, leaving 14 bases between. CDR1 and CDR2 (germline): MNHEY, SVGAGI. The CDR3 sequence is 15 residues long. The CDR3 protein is CASPPEAGNTGELFF. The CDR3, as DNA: TGTGCCAGCCCGCCTGAAGCAGGGAACACCGGGGAGCTGTTTTTT.

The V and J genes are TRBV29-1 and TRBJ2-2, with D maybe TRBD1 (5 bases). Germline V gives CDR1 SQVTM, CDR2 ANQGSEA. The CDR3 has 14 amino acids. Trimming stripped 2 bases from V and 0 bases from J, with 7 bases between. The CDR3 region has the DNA TGCAGCGTTGAAAGGGGAACGAACACCGGGGAGCTGTTTTTT. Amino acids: CSVERGTNTGELFF.

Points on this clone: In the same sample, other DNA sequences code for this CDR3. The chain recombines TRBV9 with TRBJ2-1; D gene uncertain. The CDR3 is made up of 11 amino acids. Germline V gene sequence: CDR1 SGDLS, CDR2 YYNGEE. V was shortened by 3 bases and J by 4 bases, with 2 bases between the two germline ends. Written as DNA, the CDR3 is TGTGCCAGCAGCGGGTACAATGAGCAGTTCTTC. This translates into CASSGYNEQFF.

The CDR3 DNA follows: TGTGCCAGCAGTGAATGGTGGGGGCGGAATGAAAAACTGTTTTTT. As protein: CASSEWWGRNEKLFF. V and J are TRBV6-1 and TRBJ1-4; possible D gene TRBD1, 6 bases. The CDR3 consists of 15 residues. Germline values: CDR1 MNHNS, CDR2 SASEGT. Trimming shortened V by 2 bases and J by 5 bases, and 12 bases separated the two germline ends.

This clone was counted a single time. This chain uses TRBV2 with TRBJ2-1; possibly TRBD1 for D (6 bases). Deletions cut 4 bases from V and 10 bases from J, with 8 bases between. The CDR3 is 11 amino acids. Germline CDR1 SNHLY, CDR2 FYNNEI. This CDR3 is CASSVDREQFF. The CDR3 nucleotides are TGTGCCAGCAGTGTTGACAGGGAGCAGTTCTTC.

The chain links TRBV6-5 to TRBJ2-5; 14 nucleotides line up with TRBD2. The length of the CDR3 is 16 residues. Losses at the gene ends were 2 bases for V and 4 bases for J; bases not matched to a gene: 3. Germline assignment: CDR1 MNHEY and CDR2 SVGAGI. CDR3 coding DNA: TGTGCCAGCAGTTACCAGGGACTAGCGGGAGCAGAGACCCAGTACTTC. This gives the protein CASSYQGLAGAETQYF.